This TCR beta chain originates from a study of T cell responses to AZD1222 COVID-19 vaccine. General study points: The CD4 TCRs associated with vaccination extended across spike and predominated at 160-218 and 743-854. Repertoires in all cases were sampled only once the peak T cell response had passed. Clonal diversity may have been underestimated, and the donors were mostly white British, with more females than males. The study identified only 6 or 7 AZD1222 recipients as seropositive at baseline.

Here immunoSEQ multiplex PCR was the method, and the copy in TCRdb shows in-frame clones only, minus some. The data show about 130,000 clones, with roughly 88% seen just once and roughly 6.1% held by the top ten. This clone appeared once. As yet, its antigen is unknown. V trimming: 2 bases; J trimming: 5 bases; junction bases outside the gene matches: 14. Per germline, CDR1 GTSNPN and CDR2 SVGIG (reference sequence). The CDR3 is 17 amino acids. The chain has TRBV30 and TRBJ1-3; 8 bases match TRBD1. The clonotype comes from an adult who received the AZD1222 COVID-19 vaccine. Sample: peripheral blood, taken 28 days after the second AZD1222 dose. The CDR3 loop is CAWSPDRARLERNTIYF. The CDR3, as DNA: TGTGCCTGGAGTCCGGACAGGGCGAGGCTGGAAAGAAACACCATATATTTT.